Here is one T cell receptor (beta chain) with its context. Its binding antigen is unknown. The record has no base qualities; no much larger clone is one base away. The immunoSEQ Assay, a bias-controlled multiplex PCR, was used to amplify TCRbeta CDR3 regions from genomic DNA. In the source study's methods: The number of nucleated cells in each sample was estimated from the amplification of reference gene primers within the assay. To quantify the absolute abundance of each unique TCRbeta CDR3 rearrangement, sequence reads were collapsed and filtered. For each sample, productive Simpson clonality was calculated by taking the square root of Simpson's diversity index across productive rearrangements. This is the immuneACCESS table as TCRdb keeps it, with only in-frame sequences that have V and J called. A part of the clones is gone; compared with another copy, unresolved V genes explain less than half, and the rest is unexplained. V and J calls and clone size are as listed in that table; D and trimming were resolved from the DNA. The table for this sample lists about 100,000 clones; roughly 82% of them were counted only once. The ten largest make up 4% to 6% of the sample.

Whole blood was collected in K2EDTA tubes by collaborating institutions according to the institutions' own protocols. For TCRbeta analysis, collaborators shipped samples as frozen whole blood, isolated PBMCs, or DNA extracted from either of those sample types. The sample originates from a study of blood T cell repertoires in COVID-19 (dated by TCRdb to about 2020). With regard to the full study: The collaborator samples originated in the United States, Italy and Spain and spanned the acute and convalescent phases of COVID-19. The material from the prospective study consisted of cDNA or gDNA derived from T cells, B-cell-depleted T cells, or PBMCs. Subjects who had been exposed to COVID-19, were actively infected with it, or had recovered from it provided the deeply sampled blood TCRbeta repertoires that made up the dataset. The repertoires were made available in a free public database intended to serve as a resource for research on the immune response to SARS-CoV-2. Samples were obtained from the ongoing ImmuneRACE study (first 160 participants) and from roughly 1,300 subjects provided by 6 global collaborators. A de-identified subject ID, COVID-19 status, age in years and sex were almost always included in the sample metadata. Where HLA class I and class II types were available, the types were taken from metadata supplied by the sample provider, not from assay-based typing.

General study outcomes and caveats: How much clinical and demographic metadata was included differed by source and by participant, and the metadata was provided uncurated.

The germline V gene sets CDR1 to KGHSH and CDR2 to LQKENI. The CDR3 covers 16 residues, taking in both the cysteine and the phenylalanine. The kept DNA is CDR3 alone, 48 bases in frame from the first base. Between the V and J ends, shortened by 0 bases and 7 bases respectively, the junction contains 16 bases. Sequences were obtained from peripheral blood. This TCR was sampled from a man in his 60s with acute or convalescent COVID-19. The chain employs TRBV18 and TRBJ2-1; a weak D assignment points to TRBD2 (6 bases agree). In nucleotides, the sequence is TGTGCCAGCTCACCACCGACGTCGCGGGATCTAAATGAGCAGTTCTTC. This sequence encodes CASSPPTSRDLNEQFF.